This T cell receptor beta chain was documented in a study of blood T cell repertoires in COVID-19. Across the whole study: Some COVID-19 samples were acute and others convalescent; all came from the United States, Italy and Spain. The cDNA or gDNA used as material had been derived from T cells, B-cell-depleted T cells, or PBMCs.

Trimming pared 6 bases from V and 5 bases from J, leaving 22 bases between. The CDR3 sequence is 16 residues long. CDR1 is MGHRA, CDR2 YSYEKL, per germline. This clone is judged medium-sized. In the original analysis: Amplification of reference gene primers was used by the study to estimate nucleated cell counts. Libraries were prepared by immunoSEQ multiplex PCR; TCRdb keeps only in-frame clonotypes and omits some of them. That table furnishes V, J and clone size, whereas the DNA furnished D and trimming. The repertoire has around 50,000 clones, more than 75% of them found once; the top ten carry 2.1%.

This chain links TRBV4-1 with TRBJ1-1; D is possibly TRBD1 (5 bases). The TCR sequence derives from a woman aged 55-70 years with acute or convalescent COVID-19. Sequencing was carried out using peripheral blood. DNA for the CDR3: TGCGCCAGCAGACACCTCTTCGGGAGGGGCGAGACTGAAGCTTTCTTT. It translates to CASRHLFGRGETEAFF.